The sequence of this T cell receptor (delta chain) was determined in a study of γδ T cells in repeated Plasmodium falciparum infection listed by TCRdb under 2021. The study in broad terms: In the natural-infection arm, Malian children exposed to intense seasonal malaria transmission were enrolled and compared against age and gender matched Australian children. Four controlled human malaria infections were administered to five malaria-naive U.S. adults over roughly 590 days by bites from P. falciparum NF54-infected Anopheles stephensi mosquitoes. Samples from controlled-infection subjects were taken at baseline, right before selected infections, and 21 days after each infection. Malian gammadelta TCR repertoires were analysed cross-sectionally during no-transmission periods and longitudinally across acute febrile malaria episodes. In the study, the shaping of the human gammadelta T cell repertoire by repeated Plasmodium falciparum infection was examined using natural infection in Mali and controlled human malaria infection.

On the study overall, not on this receptor specifically: Analysis of inter-individual variability in gammadelta T cell responses was limited by the small size of the controlled-infection cohort. Compared with the repertoires of Australian children, the Vdelta2-negative gammadelta TCR repertoires of Malian children appeared more clonally expanded, less diverse and less shared. In Vdelta2-negative, largely Vdelta1+, gammadelta TCR repertoires, repeated controlled infections appeared to drive waves of new clonotype selection. Generalizability was limited because the Malian cohort came from a small rural village made up predominantly of one ethnic group. Vgamma9/Vdelta2+ TCR repertoires showed a highly stable polyclonal repertoire over time and infection, with many inter-individual overlapping TCRgamma sequences.

Taken from the germline V gene, the CDR1 and CDR2 loops are TSWWSYY and QGS. The CDR3 runs 20 residues from the cysteine to the phenylalanine. Solely the CDR3 DNA is kept, with 60 bases framed from the first base. For bulk TCR repertoire analysis, Vgamma9/Vdelta2+ and Vdelta2-negative gammadelta T cell populations were isolated by flow sorting from peripheral blood mononuclear cells. Libraries were made using multiplex PCR. The sequencer listed for this sample is Illumina MiSeq. Every sorted gammadelta T cell sample had both its TCR gamma (TRG) and TCR delta (TRD) chains sequenced. As for the authors' bioinformatics: The repertoire analyses used clonotype tree plots, the accumulated frequency of the top 20 clonotypes, and diversity index (DI) and D75 metrics. After TCRdb called clones again from the public reads with CATT, rows with identical DNA were merged. The V and J calls shown here were made by TCRdb, not taken from the authors' results. The sample contains 85,000 to 90,000 delta-chain clones, roughly 1.4% of them found a single time. 9% of the sample comes from the top ten.

This clone was detected a few times. The target of this receptor is not known. The protein TCRdb lists belongs to a much larger clone and differs from this DNA's translation at residue 17, which points to a read error; the protein shown is made from the DNA. This sequence uses TRDV1 and TRDJ1; a weak D assignment points to TRDD2 (9 bases agree). The J gene was missing in TCRdb and was found by matching the end of the DNA to germline. This sequence originates from a pool of human donors (malaria-infected and uninfected, not separated). Sequencing was carried out using gamma-delta T cells from blood. The DNA is TGTGCTCTTGGGGTATCCTTCCTACCGTACTGGGGGGAGTACACCGATAGACTCATCTTT. It is translated as CALGVSFLPYWGEYTDRLIF.